The 26 T cell receptor beta chains presented below share a single source sample, sequenced in a study of shared clonotypes between healthy human individuals. The repertoire was sequenced with immunoSEQ multiplex PCR; TCRdb's copy has only in-frame clones and lacks some. This sample yields 400,000 or so clones, of which roughly 96% are seen a single time; about 0.32% belongs to the top ten. Sequenced material: memory CD8+ T cells sorted from blood. Subset noted: CD45RO+ cells pooled with CCR7-negative TemRA cells. These receptors originate from a man aged 25 to 40 in good health.

V usage is TRBV25-1 and J usage is TRBJ2-3; the D gene is possibly TRBD1 (6 bases). Germline loops: CDR1 MGHDK, CDR2 SYGVNS. V was cut by 6 bases and J by 2 bases, with 12 bases left in between. The CDR3 extends over 14 amino acids. CDR3 residues: CASSPGVVTDTQYF. The CDR3 DNA reads as TGTGCCAGCAGCCCAGGGGTGGTCACAGATACGCAGTATTTT.

The chain links TRBV6-6 to TRBJ2-1; D may be TRBD1 (6 bases). V lost 5 bases and J lost 9, with 17 bases in between. In germline, CDR1 is MNHNY, CDR2 SVGAGI (reference sequence). CDR3 length: 14 residues. CDR3 residues: CASSPWALGGEQFF. The CDR3 DNA is TGTGCCAGCAGTCCTTGGGCGTTAGGGGGTGAGCAGTTCTTC.

The chain employs TRBV9 and TRBJ2-1; a weak D match, TRBD2 (6 bases). Germline-derived CDR1 and CDR2 are SGDLS and YYNGEE. V lost 3 bases to trimming and J lost 8 bases, with 9 bases between them. The CDR3 spans 12 residues. CDR3 in amino acids: CASSGTIYEQFF. Here the CDR3 DNA reads TGTGCCAGCAGCGGGACTATTTATGAGCAGTTCTTC. The full variable domain, completed using reference TRBV9 and TRBJ2-1, is DSGVTQTPKHLITATGQRVTLRCSPRSGDLSVYWYQQSLDQGLQFLIQYYNGEERAKGNILERFSAQQFPDLHSELNLSSLELGDSALYFCASSGTIYEQFFGPGTRLTVL.

V and J are TRBV5-1 and TRBJ2-7; D not certain. The germline V and J ends were trimmed by 4 bases and 4 bases, with 18 bases remaining between them. CDR3 length equals 15 residues. Germline loops: CDR1 SGHRS, CDR2 YFSETQ. CDR3 nucleotide sequence: TGCGCCAGCAGCCCGGATGGGAACTGGCCGTACGAGCAGTACTTC. Encoded protein: CASSPDGNWPYEQYF. Looking up the rest from reference TRBV5-1 and TRBJ2-7 gives the full variable domain: KAGVTQTPRYLIKTRGQQVTLSCSPISGHRSVSWYQQTPGQGLQFLFEYFSETQRNKGNFPGRFSGRQFSNSRSEMNVSTLELGDSALYLCASSPDGNWPYEQYFGPGTRLTVT.

V gene TRBV4-1 combines with J gene TRBJ2-3; D possibly corresponds to TRBD2 (6 bases). The CDR3 has 17 amino acids. From germline, CDR1 is MGHRA and CDR2 YSYEKL. Trimming cost V 4 bases and J 2 bases, with 19 bases left between them. The CDR3, as DNA: TGCGCCAGCAGCCCTGGCGTATGGCGGGACCCCACAGATACGCAGTATTTT. Translated: CASSPGVWRDPTDTQYF.

The V gene is TRBV20-1, the J gene TRBJ2-5; D is unclear. The V gene lost 7 bases and the J gene lost 4 bases, with 7 bases spanning the gap. CDR3 length: 10 residues. The germline gives CDR1 DFQATT, CDR2 SNEGSKA (reference sequence). Here the CDR3 reads CSVPGETQYF. CDR3 sequence (DNA): TGCAGTGTCCCGGGAGAGACCCAGTACTTC.

This rearrangement joins TRBV4-1 to TRBJ2-3, with 9 bases lining up with TRBD2. The CDR3 loop spans 14 amino acids. With 0 bases clipped from V and 10 bases from J, the junction kept 5 bases outside the gene matches. The germline CDR1 and CDR2 sequences are MGHRA and YSYEKL. CDR3 bases: TGCGCCAGCAGCCAAGATTGGGCTAGCGGGGCGCAGTATTTT. Its protein product is CASSQDWASGAQYF.

The genes are TRBV9 and TRBJ2-1; D is unresolved. This CDR3 has 17 amino acids. CDR1 and CDR2 from the germline V gene are SGDLS and YYNGEE. V was cut by 1 base and J by 7 bases, with 21 bases left in between. The CDR3: CASSVSSGSNLRNEQFF. CDR3 bases: TGTGCCAGCAGCGTAAGTTCTGGCTCCAACCTAAGGAATGAGCAGTTCTTC. Supplemented by reference TRBV9 and TRBJ2-1, the full variable domain reads DSGVTQTPKHLITATGQRVTLRCSPRSGDLSVYWYQQSLDQGLQFLIQYYNGEERAKGNILERFSAQQFPDLHSELNLSSLELGDSALYFCASSVSSGSNLRNEQFFGPGTRLTVL.

As regards this clone: This specimen includes other DNA sequences encoding the same CDR3. CDR3 residues: CAWSVGSPLHF. CDR3 nucleotides: TGTGCCTGGAGTGTAGGATCACCCCTCCACTTT. This chain links TRBV30 with TRBJ1-6; D is ambiguous. CDR3 length: 11 amino acids. Per germline, CDR1 GTSNPN and CDR2 SVGIG (reference sequence). V shed 0 bases and J shed 10 bases, with 4 bases lying between them.

The V call is TRBV21-1, the J call TRBJ2-7; TRBD2 is the table's D call, not checked against the DNA. TRBV21-1 is a pseudogene segment. The CDR3 is made up of 20 amino acids. The CDR3 region has the DNA TGTGCCAGCAGCAAAGCGCCGGGACTAGCGGCCCCAGAGGACGGATACGAGCAGTACTTC. It is translated as CASSKAPGLAAPEDGYEQYF.

The CDR3 bases are TGTGCCAGCAGTTACGGGACAGGGTCAGGAAACACCATATATTTT. Its protein product is CASSYGTGSGNTIYF. The chain carries TRBV6-5 and TRBJ1-3; 9 nucleotides align to TRBD1. V gave up 2 bases and J gave up 4 bases; unmatched junction bases: 3. Germline V gene lookup returns CDR1 MNHEY and CDR2 SVGAGI. The CDR3 contains 15 residues.

The chain carries TRBV9 and TRBJ2-6, with D perhaps being TRBD1 or TRBD2 (5 bases each). V was cut by 1 base and J by 8 bases, with 22 bases left in between. This CDR3 comprises 18 residues. The germline V gene encodes CDR1 SGDLS and CDR2 YYNGEE. The CDR3: CASSVSPTARVGPNVLTF. CDR3 nucleotides: TGTGCCAGCAGCGTATCCCCCACCGCCAGGGTGGGACCCAACGTCCTGACTTTC. The full variable domain, completed using reference TRBV9 and TRBJ2-6, is DSGVTQTPKHLITATGQRVTLRCSPRSGDLSVYWYQQSLDQGLQFLIQYYNGEERAKGNILERFSAQQFPDLHSELNLSSLELGDSALYFCASSVSPTARVGPNVLTFGAGSRLTVL.

The chain combines TRBV19 with TRBJ1-1, with TRBD1 identical over 7 bases. Trimming removed 5 bases from V and 4 bases from J; junction bases left unmatched: 16. Germline V gives CDR1 LNHDA, CDR2 SQIVND (reference sequence). The CDR3 totals 17 residues. The CDR3 sequence is CASSSKDRPLAGTEAFF. CDR3 DNA sequence: TGTGCCAGTAGTTCCAAGGACAGGCCGTTGGCGGGCACTGAAGCTTTCTTT.

The chain has TRBV19 and TRBJ1-5; D unclear. Germline CDR1 and CDR2: LNHDA and SQIVND (reference sequence). This CDR3 region has 13 residues. The V end lost 6 bases, the J end lost 9 bases, and 15 bases lay between the germline ends. DNA of the CDR3: TGTGCCAGTAGGAACAGAGCCGAGGGGCCCCAGCATTTT. It is translated as CASRNRAEGPQHF. Combining the CDR3 with reference TRBV19 and TRBJ1-5 gives the whole variable domain DGGITQSPKYLFRKEGQNVTLSCEQNLNHDAMYWYRQDPGQGLRLIYYSQIVNDFQKGDIAEGYSVSREKKESFPLTVTSAQKNPTAFYLCASRNRAEGPQHFGDGTRLSIL.

The gene calls are TRBV18 and TRBJ2-7; TRBD2 matches at 12 bases. The CDR3 is 15 residues long. Germline trimming cut 3 bases from V and 0 bases from J; bases unmatched to any gene: 0. In germline, CDR1 is KGHSH, CDR2 LQKENI. CDR3 region: CASSPTSGSSYEQYF. The CDR3 region has the DNA TGTGCCAGCTCACCGACTAGCGGGAGCTCCTACGAGCAGTACTTC.

The chain has TRBV7-8 and TRBJ1-5; D uncertain. CDR3 length equals 15 residues. CDR1 is SGHVS and CDR2 is FQNEAQ in the germline V gene. Trimming took 5 bases from V and 0 from J, leaving 11 bases between them. CDR3 sequence: CASSPEVISNQPQHF. The DNA of the CDR3 is TGTGCCAGCAGCCCGGAAGTAATTAGCAATCAGCCCCAGCATTTT.

This chain joins TRBV10-3 and TRBJ2-7; the match to TRBD1 covers 10 bases. The CDR3 has 14 amino acids. The ends lost 6 bases at V and 5 bases at J; junction bases unmatched: 7. Germline V CDR1 and CDR2: ENHRY, SYGVKD. The CDR3 here is CAISPRDRGHEQYF. CDR3 DNA: TGTGCCATCAGCCCCCGGGACAGGGGACACGAGCAGTACTTC.

Notes on this clone: Other DNA sequences in the same sample also yield this CDR3. CDR3 region: CASSYSGQGDQPQHF. The CDR3, as DNA: TGTGCCAGCAGTTACTCGGGGCAGGGAGATCAGCCCCAGCATTTT. V is TRBV6-6 and J is TRBJ1-5, with a possible D match to TRBD1 (5 bases). This CDR3 is 15 amino acids long. Trimming removed 0 bases from V and 5 bases from J, with 11 bases in between. The germline CDR1 and CDR2 sequences are MNHNY and SVGAGI (reference sequence).

V and J are TRBV6-5 and TRBJ2-2; perhaps TRBD2 as D (6 bases). The CDR3 runs 13 residues. Germline CDR1 and CDR2: MNHEY and SVGAGI. V was clipped by 4 bases and J by 5 bases, with 8 bases between them. This chain's CDR3 is CASSFSGTGELFF. CDR3 coding DNA: TGTGCCAGCAGTTTCAGCGGGACCGGGGAGCTGTTTTTT.

V gene TRBV7-2 combines with J gene TRBJ2-1; D is ambiguous. Trimming shortened V by 2 bases and J by 6 bases, and 5 bases separated the two germline ends. This CDR3 spans 12 amino acids. The germline gives CDR1 SGHTA, CDR2 FQGNSA. CDR3 amino acids: CASSLTTNEQFF. CDR3 bases: TGTGCCAGCAGCTTAACTACCAATGAGCAGTTCTTC.

The gene calls are TRBV28 and TRBJ2-1; D unclear. V was clipped by 3 bases and J by 6 bases, with 6 bases between them. The CDR3 is 12 residues long. CDR1 is MDHEN and CDR2 is SYDVKM in the germline V gene. In DNA, the CDR3 is TGTGCCAGCAGTTTTTTAGGCAATGAGCAGTTCTTC. Its translation: CASSFLGNEQFF.

The chain is built from TRBV9 and TRBJ1-1, with D perhaps TRBD1 (5 bases). CDR3 length equals 16 residues. Between the trimmed V and J ends, which lost 3 bases and 0 bases, there was a span of 15 bases. Germline V gives CDR1 SGDLS, CDR2 YYNGEE. In nucleotides, the CDR3 is TGTGCCAGCAGCGGTGGCCCAGGGATAATGAACACTGAAGCTTTCTTT. The encoded protein is CASSGGPGIMNTEAFF. Full variable domain (rest looked up from reference TRBV9 and TRBJ1-1): DSGVTQTPKHLITATGQRVTLRCSPRSGDLSVYWYQQSLDQGLQFLIQYYNGEERAKGNILERFSAQQFPDLHSELNLSSLELGDSALYFCASSGGPGIMNTEAFFGQGTRLTVV.

The rearrangement joins TRBV4-2 to TRBJ2-7, with 10 bases matching TRBD2. The length of the CDR3 is 18 residues. Germline CDR1 and CDR2: LGHNA and YNFKEQ. Trimming took 0 bases from V and 5 from J; bases not matched to a gene: 13. DNA of the CDR3: TGTGCCAGCAGCCAAGAAGGCAGCGGGAGGGCCCCCGGTGACGAGCAGTACTTC. Protein product: CASSQEGSGRAPGDEQYF.

The chain is built from TRBV29-1 and TRBJ2-1; 8 bases agree with TRBD2. V was clipped by 4 bases and J by 3 bases; unmatched bases: 11. Germline CDR1 SQVTM, CDR2 ANQGSEA. The length of the CDR3 is 16 residues. For the CDR3, the DNA is TGCAGCGTTGTTGGGAACTTAGCGGGGAGCTACAATGAGCAGTTCTTC. This translates into CSVVGNLAGSYNEQFF.

This CDR3 is CASRRQANTEAFF. In DNA, the CDR3 is TGTGCCAGCAGACGACAGGCGAACACTGAAGCTTTCTTT. The rearrangement uses TRBV6-5 and TRBJ1-1, with D perhaps TRBD1 (6 bases). Germline CDR1 and CDR2: MNHEY and SVGAGI. The germline V and J ends were trimmed by 6 bases and 1 base, with 9 bases remaining between them. The CDR3 extends over 13 amino acids.

The V and J genes are TRBV29-1 and TRBJ2-1; TRBD2 aligns across 8 bases. The CDR3 is made up of 16 amino acids. J was trimmed by 5 bases and V by 5 bases; bases with no gene match: 14. In germline, CDR1 is SQVTM, CDR2 ANQGSEA. The CDR3 nucleotides read TGCAGCGTTCCACCTCGGACTAGCTTCTTTAACAATGAGCAGTTCTTC. Its protein product is CSVPPRTSFFNNEQFF.